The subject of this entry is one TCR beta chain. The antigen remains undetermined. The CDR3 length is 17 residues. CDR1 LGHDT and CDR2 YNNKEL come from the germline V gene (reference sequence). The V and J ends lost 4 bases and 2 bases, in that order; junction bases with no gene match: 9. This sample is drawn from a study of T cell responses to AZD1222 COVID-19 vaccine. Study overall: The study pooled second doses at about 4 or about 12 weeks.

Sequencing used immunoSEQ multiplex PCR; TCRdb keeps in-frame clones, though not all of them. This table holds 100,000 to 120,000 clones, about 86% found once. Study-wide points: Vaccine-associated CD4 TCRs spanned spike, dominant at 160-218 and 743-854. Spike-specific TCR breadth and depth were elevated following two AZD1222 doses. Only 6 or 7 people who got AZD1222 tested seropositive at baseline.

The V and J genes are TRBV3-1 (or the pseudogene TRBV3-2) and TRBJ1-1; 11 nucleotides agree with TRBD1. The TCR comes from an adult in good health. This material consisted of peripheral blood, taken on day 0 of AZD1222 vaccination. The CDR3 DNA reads TGTGCCAGCAGCCCCGCCGGGACAGGGGGTAGAAACACTGAAGCTTTCTTT. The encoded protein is CASSPAGTGGRNTEAFF.